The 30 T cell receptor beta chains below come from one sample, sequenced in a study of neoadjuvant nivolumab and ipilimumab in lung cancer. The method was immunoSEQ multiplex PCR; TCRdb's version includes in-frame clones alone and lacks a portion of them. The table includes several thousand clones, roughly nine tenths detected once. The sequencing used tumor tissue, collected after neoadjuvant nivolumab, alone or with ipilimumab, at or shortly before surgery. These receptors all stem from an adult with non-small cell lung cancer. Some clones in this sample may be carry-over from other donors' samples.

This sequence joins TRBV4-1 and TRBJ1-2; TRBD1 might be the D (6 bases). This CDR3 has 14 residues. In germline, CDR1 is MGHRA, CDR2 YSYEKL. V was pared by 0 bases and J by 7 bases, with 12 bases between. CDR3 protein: CASSQETRTAGYTF. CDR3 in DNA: TGCGCCAGCAGCCAAGAAACTCGGACAGCTGGCTACACCTTC.

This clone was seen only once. CDR3 DNA: TGTGCCAGCATATTGGGTTCTAGCGGGTACAATGAGCAGTTCTTC. Its translation is CASILGSSGYNEQFF. The chain has TRBV6-1 and TRBJ2-1; 8 bases match TRBD2. The CDR3 length is 15 residues. The germline gives CDR1 MNHNS, CDR2 SASEGT. The trim removed 7 bases at V and 4 bases at J, leaving 9 bases unmatched.

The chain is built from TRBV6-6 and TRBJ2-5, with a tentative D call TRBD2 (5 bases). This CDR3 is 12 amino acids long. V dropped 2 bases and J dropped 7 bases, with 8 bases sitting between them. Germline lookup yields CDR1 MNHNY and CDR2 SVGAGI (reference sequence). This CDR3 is CASSYPAGTQYF. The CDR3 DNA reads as TGTGCCAGCAGTTACCCGGCGGGGACCCAGTACTTC.

CDR3 nucleotide sequence: TGTGCCAGCTCACCGGGGGCGGAAGAGACCCAGTACTTC. This gives the protein CASSPGAEETQYF. The chain uses TRBV18 and TRBJ2-5; D is possibly TRBD1 (6 bases). The V and J ends lost 3 bases and 3 bases respectively, with 8 bases between them. Germline lookup yields CDR1 KGHSH and CDR2 LQKENI. The CDR3 extends over 13 amino acids.

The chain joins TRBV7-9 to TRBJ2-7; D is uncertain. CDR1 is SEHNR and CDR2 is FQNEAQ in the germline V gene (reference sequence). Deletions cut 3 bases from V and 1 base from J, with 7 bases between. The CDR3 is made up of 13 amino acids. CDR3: CASSFVQSYEQYF. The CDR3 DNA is TGTGCCAGCAGCTTCGTACAGTCCTACGAGCAGTACTTC.

The chain's CDR3 is CAGGQGAGTEAFF. DNA of the CDR3: TGTGCCGGGGGACAGGGGGCTGGAACTGAAGCTTTCTTT. J is TRBJ1-1 and V is TRBV6-1, with TRBD1 identical over 12 bases. The CDR3 consists of 13 residues. V was clipped by 11 bases and J by 5 bases; unmatched bases: 6. Per germline, CDR1 MNHNS and CDR2 SASEGT.

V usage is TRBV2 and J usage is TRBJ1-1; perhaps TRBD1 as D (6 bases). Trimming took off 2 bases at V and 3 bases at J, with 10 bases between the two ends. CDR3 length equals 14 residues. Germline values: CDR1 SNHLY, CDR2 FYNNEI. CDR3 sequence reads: CASSEWAGDTEAFF. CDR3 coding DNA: TGTGCCAGCAGTGAATGGGCAGGGGACACTGAAGCTTTCTTT.

The CDR3 region is CASRPTTSVDTGELFF. The CDR3 bases are TGTGCCAGCAGACCCACGACTAGCGTCGACACCGGGGAGCTGTTTTTT. The chain has TRBV7-9 and TRBJ2-2; 8 bases agree with TRBD2. The CDR3 has 16 residues. Germline V gives CDR1 SEHNR, CDR2 FQNEAQ (reference sequence). Trimming at V came to 6 bases and at J to 3 bases, leaving 9 bases not matched to a gene.

The CDR3 spells CASSLEMSTDTQYF. CDR3 sequence (DNA): TGTGCCAGCAGCTTGGAGATGTCCACAGATACGCAGTATTTT. The V and J genes are TRBV5-6 and TRBJ2-3; D gene ambiguous. Germline V gene sequence: CDR1 SGHDT, CDR2 YYEEEE. V was trimmed by 0 bases and J by 2 bases, leaving 7 bases between them. This CDR3 has 14 amino acids.

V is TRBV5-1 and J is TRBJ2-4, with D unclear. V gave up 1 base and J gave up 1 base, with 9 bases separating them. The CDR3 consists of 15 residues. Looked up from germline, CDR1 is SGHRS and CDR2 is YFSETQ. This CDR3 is CASSLQGAAKNIQYF. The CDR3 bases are TGCGCCAGCAGCTTGCAAGGTGCGGCCAAAAACATTCAGTACTTC.

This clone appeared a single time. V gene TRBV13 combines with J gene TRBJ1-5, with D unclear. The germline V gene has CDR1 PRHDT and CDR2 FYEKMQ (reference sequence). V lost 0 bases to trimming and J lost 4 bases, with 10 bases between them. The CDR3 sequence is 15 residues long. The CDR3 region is CASSLGSVGNQPQHF. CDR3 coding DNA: TGTGCCAGCAGCTTAGGTTCCGTCGGAAATCAGCCCCAGCATTTT.

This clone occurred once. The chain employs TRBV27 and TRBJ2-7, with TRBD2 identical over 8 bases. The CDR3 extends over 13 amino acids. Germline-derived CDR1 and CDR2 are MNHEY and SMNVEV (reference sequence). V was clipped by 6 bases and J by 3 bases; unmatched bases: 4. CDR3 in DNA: TGTGCCAGCAGGGCCGGGACTAGCTACGAGCAGTACTTC. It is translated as CASRAGTSYEQYF.

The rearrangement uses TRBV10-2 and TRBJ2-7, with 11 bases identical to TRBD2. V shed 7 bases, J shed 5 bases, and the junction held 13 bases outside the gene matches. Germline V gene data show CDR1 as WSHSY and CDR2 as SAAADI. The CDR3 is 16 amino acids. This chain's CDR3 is CASISSAGLAVNEQYF. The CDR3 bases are TGCGCCAGCATCAGCTCAGCGGGACTAGCGGTTAACGAGCAGTACTTC.

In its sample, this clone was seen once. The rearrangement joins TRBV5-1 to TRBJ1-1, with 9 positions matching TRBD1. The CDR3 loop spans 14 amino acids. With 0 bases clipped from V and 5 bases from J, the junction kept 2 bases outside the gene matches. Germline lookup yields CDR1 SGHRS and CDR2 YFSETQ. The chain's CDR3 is CASSLGQGGTEAFF. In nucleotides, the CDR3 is TGCGCCAGCAGCTTGGGACAGGGGGGTACTGAAGCTTTCTTT.

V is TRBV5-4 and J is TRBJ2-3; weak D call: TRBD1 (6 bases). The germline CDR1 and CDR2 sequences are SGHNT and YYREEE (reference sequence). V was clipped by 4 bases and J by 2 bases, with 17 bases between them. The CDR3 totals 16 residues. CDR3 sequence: CASSIKQGYNTDTQYF. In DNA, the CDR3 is TGTGCCAGCAGCATCAAACAGGGATATAACACAGATACGCAGTATTTT. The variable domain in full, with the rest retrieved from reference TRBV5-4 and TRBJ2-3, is ETGVTQSPTHLIKTRGQQVTLRCSSQSGHNTVSWYQQALGQGPQFIFQYYREEENGRGNFPPRFSGLQFPNYSSELNVNALELDDSALYLCASSIKQGYNTDTQYFGPGTRLTVL.

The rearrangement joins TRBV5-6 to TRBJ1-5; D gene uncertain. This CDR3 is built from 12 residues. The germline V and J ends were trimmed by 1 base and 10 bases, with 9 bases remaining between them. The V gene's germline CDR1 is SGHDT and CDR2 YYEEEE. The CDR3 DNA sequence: TGTGCCAGCAGCTTGTTCCAAGGACCCCAGCATTTT. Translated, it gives CASSLFQGPQHF.

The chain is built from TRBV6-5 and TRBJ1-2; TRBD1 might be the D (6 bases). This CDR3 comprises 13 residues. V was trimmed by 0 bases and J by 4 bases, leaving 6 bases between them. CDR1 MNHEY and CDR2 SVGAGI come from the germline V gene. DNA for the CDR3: TGTGCCAGCAGTTACTCAGGGGGCTATGGCTACACCTTC. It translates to CASSYSGGYGYTF.

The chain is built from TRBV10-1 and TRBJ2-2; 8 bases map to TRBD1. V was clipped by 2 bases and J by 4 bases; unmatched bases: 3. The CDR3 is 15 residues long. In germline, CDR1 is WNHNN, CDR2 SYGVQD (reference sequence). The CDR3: CASSEDRGLTGELFF. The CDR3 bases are TGCGCCAGCAGTGAGGACAGGGGACTCACCGGGGAGCTGTTTTTT.

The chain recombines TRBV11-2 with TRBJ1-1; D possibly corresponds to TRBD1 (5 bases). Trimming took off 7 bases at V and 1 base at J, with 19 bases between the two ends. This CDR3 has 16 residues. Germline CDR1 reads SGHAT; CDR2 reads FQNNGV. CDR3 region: CASKLAWQGRNTEAFF. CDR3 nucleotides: TGTGCCAGCAAATTAGCATGGCAGGGAAGGAACACTGAAGCTTTCTTT.

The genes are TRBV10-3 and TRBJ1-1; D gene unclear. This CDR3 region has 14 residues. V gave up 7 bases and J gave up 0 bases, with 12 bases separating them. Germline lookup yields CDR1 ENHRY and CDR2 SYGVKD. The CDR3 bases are TGTGCCATCACTCAAGAGGCGATGAACACTGAAGCTTTCTTT. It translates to CAITQEAMNTEAFF.

CDR3 DNA: TGTGCCATCAGTGATAACGGGGAGACCGGGGAGCTGTTTTTT. This translates into CAISDNGETGELFF. V usage is TRBV10-3 and J usage is TRBJ2-2; D is possibly TRBD2 (5 bases). The germline V and J ends were trimmed by 3 bases and 5 bases, with 10 bases remaining between them. CDR1 is ENHRY and CDR2 is SYGVKD in the germline V gene. CDR3 length: 14 residues.

Written as DNA, the CDR3 is TGCGCCAGCAGCCAAGATTATTGGCTAGCGGGAGGAATTGAGCAGTTCTTC. Translated, it gives CASSQDYWLAGGIEQFF. The genes are TRBV4-1 and TRBJ2-1; 11 bases agree with TRBD2. Germline V lookup: CDR1 MGHRA, CDR2 YSYEKL. CDR3 length: 17 residues. The V gene end was trimmed by 0 bases and the J gene end by 9 bases; junction bases not matched to a gene: 10.

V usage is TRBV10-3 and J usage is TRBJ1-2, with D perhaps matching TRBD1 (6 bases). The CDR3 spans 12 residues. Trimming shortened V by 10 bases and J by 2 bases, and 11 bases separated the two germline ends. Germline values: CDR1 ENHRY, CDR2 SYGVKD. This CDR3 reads CASTGSNYGYTF. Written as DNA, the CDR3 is TGTGCCAGCACAGGGTCCAACTATGGCTACACCTTC.

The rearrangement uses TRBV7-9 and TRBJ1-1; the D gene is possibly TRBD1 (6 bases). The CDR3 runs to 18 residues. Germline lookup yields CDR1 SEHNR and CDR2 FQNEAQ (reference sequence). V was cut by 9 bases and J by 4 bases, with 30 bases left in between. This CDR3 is CASNRMDGLLRGGTEAFF. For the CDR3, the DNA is TGTGCCAGTAATAGAATGGACGGACTCTTAAGAGGGGGCACTGAAGCTTTCTTT.

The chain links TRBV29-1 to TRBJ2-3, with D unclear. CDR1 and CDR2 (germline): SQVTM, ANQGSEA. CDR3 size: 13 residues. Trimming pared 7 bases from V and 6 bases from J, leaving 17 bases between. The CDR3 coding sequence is TGCAGCGCCTCTTCGGCGTTCCGGGATACGCAGTATTTT. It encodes CSASSAFRDTQYF.

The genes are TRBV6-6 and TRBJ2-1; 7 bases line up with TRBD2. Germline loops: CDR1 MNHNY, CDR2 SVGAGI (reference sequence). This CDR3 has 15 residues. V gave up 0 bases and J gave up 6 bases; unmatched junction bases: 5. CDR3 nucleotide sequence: TGTGCCAGCAGTTACTCGGGTGGGAGGGGCAATGAGCAGTTCTTC. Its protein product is CASSYSGGRGNEQFF.

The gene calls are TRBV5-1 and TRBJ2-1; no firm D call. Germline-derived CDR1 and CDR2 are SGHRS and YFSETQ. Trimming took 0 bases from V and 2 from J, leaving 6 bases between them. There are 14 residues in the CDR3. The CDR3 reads CASSLGLTYNEQFF. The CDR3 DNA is TGCGCCAGCAGCTTGGGCCTGACCTACAATGAGCAGTTCTTC.

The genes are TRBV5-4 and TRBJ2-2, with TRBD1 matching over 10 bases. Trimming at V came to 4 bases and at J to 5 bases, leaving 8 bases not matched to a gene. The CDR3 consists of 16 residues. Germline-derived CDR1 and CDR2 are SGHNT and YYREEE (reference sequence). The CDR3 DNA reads TGTGCCAGCAGCCCCGGGACAGGGGCGAGGACCGGGGAGCTGTTTTTT. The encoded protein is CASSPGTGARTGELFF. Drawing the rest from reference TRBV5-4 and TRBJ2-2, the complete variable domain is ETGVTQSPTHLIKTRGQQVTLRCSSQSGHNTVSWYQQALGQGPQFIFQYYREEENGRGNFPPRFSGLQFPNYSSELNVNALELDDSALYLCASSPGTGARTGELFFGEGSRLTVL.

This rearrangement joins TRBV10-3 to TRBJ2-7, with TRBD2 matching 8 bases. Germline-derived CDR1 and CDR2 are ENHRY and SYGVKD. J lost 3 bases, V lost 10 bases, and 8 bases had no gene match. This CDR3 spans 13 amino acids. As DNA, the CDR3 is TGTGCCACGGAAGCGGGAGAGGGCTACGAGCAGTACTTC. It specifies CATEAGEGYEQYF.

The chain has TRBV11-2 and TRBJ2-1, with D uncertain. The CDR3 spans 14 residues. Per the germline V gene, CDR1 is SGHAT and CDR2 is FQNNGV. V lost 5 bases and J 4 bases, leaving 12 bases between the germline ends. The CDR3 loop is CASSPVVDYNEQFF. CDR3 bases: TGTGCCAGCAGCCCCGTAGTTGATTACAATGAGCAGTTCTTC.